A single sample gave rise to the 26 T cell receptor beta chains below, sequenced in a study of blood T cell repertoires in COVID-19. Produced via immunoSEQ multiplex PCR; TCRdb's table is partial and in-frame only. The sample holds around 100,000 clones, 85% to 90% seen once. Sequencing was done on a sample of peripheral blood. The receptor set was obtained from a man between 50 and 59 years old with active or convalescent COVID-19.

This chain links TRBV27 with TRBJ1-1; 7 nucleotides agree with TRBD1. V trimming: 7 bases; J trimming: 4 bases; junction bases outside the gene matches: 12. The CDR3 consists of 15 residues. Germline CDR1 and CDR2: MNHEY and SMNVEV (reference sequence). The CDR3 coding sequence is TGTGCCAGCACCCCGGGGCAGGGGGTTTCCACTGAAGCTTTCTTT. Its protein is CASTPGQGVSTEAFF.

The CDR3 region has the DNA TGTGCCAGCAGCGGCCCGGGGCGGGGGCCTTACAATGAGCAGTTCTTC. Protein sequence: CASSGPGRGPYNEQFF. The V call is TRBV14, the J call TRBJ2-1; weak D call: TRBD2 (7 bases). V lost 5 bases to trimming and J lost 4 bases, with 18 bases between them. The CDR3 sequence is 16 residues long. Per the germline V gene, CDR1 is SGHDN and CDR2 is FVKESK.

V gene TRBV7-9 combines with J gene TRBJ2-1; tentatively, D is TRBD1 (6 bases). There are 14 residues in the CDR3. The ends were cut back, 1 base at V and 4 bases at J, with 8 bases in the middle. Per germline, CDR1 SEHNR and CDR2 FQNEAQ (reference sequence). The CDR3 DNA reads as TGTGCCAGCAGCTTAGGGCAGGGGTACAATGAGCAGTTCTTC. Translation gives CASSLGQGYNEQFF. Drawing the rest from reference TRBV7-9 and TRBJ2-1, the complete variable domain is DTGVSQNPRHKITKRGQNVTFRCDPISEHNRLYWYRQTLGQGPEFLTYFQNEAQLEKSRLLSDRFSAERPKGSFSTLEIQRTEQGDSAMYLCASSLGQGYNEQFFGPGTRLTVL.

The chain is built from TRBV18 and TRBJ1-6; 9 positions agree with TRBD1. Germline lookup yields CDR1 KGHSH and CDR2 LQKENI. J was trimmed by 8 bases and V by 4 bases; bases with no gene match: 0. CDR3 length: 13 amino acids. This CDR3 reads CASSRDRDSPLHF. CDR3 nucleotide sequence: TGTGCCAGCTCACGGGACAGGGATTCACCCCTCCACTTT.

V and J are TRBV28 and TRBJ2-1; a weak D match, TRBD1 (5 bases). The germline V and J ends were trimmed by 5 bases and 5 bases, with 16 bases remaining between them. The CDR3 length is 15 residues. The germline gives CDR1 MDHEN, CDR2 SYDVKM. CDR3 amino acids: CASSRFRGFNNEQFF. CDR3 coding DNA: TGTGCCAGCAGTCGTTTTAGGGGTTTTAACAATGAGCAGTTCTTC.

V gene TRBV5-1 combines with J gene TRBJ1-1, with 7 bases matching TRBD1. Unmatched junction bases numbered 3, after V lost 2 bases and J lost 5 bases. Germline V gene lookup returns CDR1 SGHRS and CDR2 YFSETQ. CDR3 length equals 13 residues. CDR3 nucleotide sequence: TGCGCCAGCAGCTTTACAGGGGAAACTGAAGCTTTCTTT. This codes for CASSFTGETEAFF.

The chain carries TRBV7-2 and TRBJ1-2; 10 bases agree with TRBD1. V gave up 2 bases and J gave up 8 bases; unmatched junction bases: 8. There are 15 residues in the CDR3. Germline V gene data show CDR1 as SGHTA and CDR2 as FQGNSA. The CDR3: CASSLRGTGAEGYTF. CDR3 coding DNA: TGTGCCAGCAGCTTAAGAGGGACAGGGGCGGAGGGCTACACCTTC.

In this sample, this clone turned up once. This chain uses TRBV6-1 with TRBJ1-2; a possible D gene is TRBD1 (6 bases). Trimming took 3 bases from V and 1 from J, leaving 9 bases between them. The germline V gene encodes CDR1 MNHNS and CDR2 SASEGT. The CDR3 runs to 14 residues. CDR3 nucleotides: TGTGCCAGCAGTGAGGGGACAAGTAACTATGGCTACACCTTC. Amino acid sequence: CASSEGTSNYGYTF.

Here the CDR3 DNA reads TGTGCCAGCAGTGAATCCGGACTAGCTCAAGAGACCCAGTACTTC. Translating gives CASSESGLAQETQYF. This chain joins TRBV6-1 and TRBJ2-5; 8 nucleotides align to TRBD2. The CDR3 extends over 15 amino acids. In germline, CDR1 is MNHNS, CDR2 SASEGT. V gave up 2 bases and J gave up 2 bases; unmatched junction bases: 4.

This chain joins TRBV27 and TRBJ1-5; 9 positions match TRBD1. CDR3 length: 14 residues. The V gene's germline CDR1 is MNHEY and CDR2 SMNVEV (reference sequence). With 5 bases clipped from V and 8 bases from J, the junction kept 7 bases outside the gene matches. The CDR3 DNA follows: TGTGCCAGCAGTGCCACAGGGGGCATAGAGCCCCAGCATTTT. This gives the protein CASSATGGIEPQHF.

The chain combines TRBV28 with TRBJ1-6; tentatively, D is TRBD1 (6 bases). CDR3 size: 15 residues. V dropped 5 bases and J dropped 8 bases, with 16 bases sitting between them. CDR1 and CDR2 (germline): MDHEN, SYDVKM. CDR3 amino acids: CASSPPRGGHSPLHF. DNA of the CDR3: TGTGCCAGCAGTCCCCCCAGGGGTGGCCATTCACCCCTCCACTTT. Using reference TRBV28 and TRBJ1-6 for the parts outside the CDR3, the full variable domain is DVKVTQSSRYLVKRTGEKVFLECVQDMDHENMFWYRQDPGLGLRLIYFSYDVKMKEKGDIPEGYSVSREKKERFSLILESASTNQTSMYLCASSPPRGGHSPLHFGNGTRLTVT.

This clone came up once. The CDR3 protein is CASSRDRENYGYTF. CDR3 coding DNA: TGTGCCAGTAGTCGGGACAGGGAGAACTATGGCTACACCTTC. The chain recombines TRBV19 with TRBJ1-2; the match to TRBD1 covers 9 bases. Germline trimming cut 5 bases from V and 2 bases from J; bases unmatched to any gene: 3. The germline gives CDR1 LNHDA, CDR2 SQIVND (reference sequence). This CDR3 has 14 amino acids.

The chain is built from TRBV28 and TRBJ1-4; possibly TRBD1 for D (5 bases). From germline, CDR1 is MDHEN and CDR2 SYDVKM. Between the trimmed V and J ends, which lost 7 bases and 2 bases, there was a span of 11 bases. This CDR3 has 14 residues. DNA for the CDR3: TGTGCCAGCAAGACCCCAGGGACTAATGAAAAACTGTTTTTT. It yields the protein CASKTPGTNEKLFF.

The J gene is TRBJ2-3, the V gene TRBV7-2; 9 bases align to TRBD2. CDR1 is SGHTA and CDR2 is FQGNSA in the germline V gene. The V and J ends lost 4 bases and 1 base, in that order; junction bases with no gene match: 6. The CDR3 totals 16 residues. CDR3 loop: CASSSISSGGTDTQYF. In nucleotides, the CDR3 is TGTGCCAGCAGCTCCATCTCTAGCGGGGGCACAGATACGCAGTATTTT. Complete variable domain (other parts from reference TRBV7-2 and TRBJ2-3): GAGVSQSPSNKVTEKGKDVELRCDPISGHTALYWYRQSLGQGLEFLIYFQGNSAPDKSGLPSDRFSAERTGGSVSTLTIQRTQQEDSAVYLCASSSISSGGTDTQYFGPGTRLTVL.

The chain carries TRBV18 and TRBJ2-1, with D possibly matching TRBD2 (5 bases). The CDR3 is made up of 14 amino acids. V was shortened by 0 bases and J by 7 bases, with 10 bases between the two germline ends. Germline loops: CDR1 KGHSH, CDR2 LQKENI. This CDR3 reads CASSPPGRRNEQFF. CDR3 nucleotide sequence: TGTGCCAGCTCACCACCAGGCCGGAGGAATGAGCAGTTCTTC.

The chain carries TRBV6-4 and TRBJ2-3, with TRBD1 matching 9 bases. The V segment lost 6 bases and the J segment 4 bases; nucleotides outside the gene matches: 5. CDR1 and CDR2 from the germline V gene are MRHNA and SNTAGT. The CDR3 is 14 amino acids. The CDR3 spells CASSETGGPDTQYF. DNA for the CDR3: TGTGCCAGCAGCGAGACAGGGGGGCCAGATACGCAGTATTTT.

The J gene is TRBJ1-1, the V gene TRBV27, with D maybe TRBD1 (6 bases). CDR1 is MNHEY, CDR2 SMNVEV, per germline (reference sequence). The CDR3 contains 15 residues. Trimming took off 6 bases at V and 5 bases at J, with 19 bases between the two ends. CDR3 protein: CASSHQGSRITEAFF. The CDR3 region has the DNA TGTGCCAGCAGCCACCAGGGGTCTAGGATTACTGAAGCTTTCTTT.

The chain carries TRBV5-4 and TRBJ2-1; 10 bases agree with TRBD1. The CDR3 covers 13 residues. Trimming at V came to 3 bases and at J to 7 bases, leaving 1 base not matched to a gene. The V gene's germline CDR1 is SGHNT and CDR2 YYREEE (reference sequence). The CDR3 sequence: CASSWTGGNEQFF. The DNA for the CDR3 is TGTGCCAGCAGCTGGACAGGGGGAAATGAGCAGTTCTTC. Full variable domain (remainder filled in from reference TRBV5-4 and TRBJ2-1): ETGVTQSPTHLIKTRGQQVTLRCSSQSGHNTVSWYQQALGQGPQFIFQYYREEENGRGNFPPRFSGLQFPNYSSELNVNALELDDSALYLCASSWTGGNEQFFGPGTRLTVL.

This chain links TRBV5-5 with TRBJ2-7; 9 positions match TRBD1. The CDR3 loop spans 15 amino acids. Germline lookup yields CDR1 SGHKS and CDR2 YYEKEE (reference sequence). V lost 2 bases to trimming and J lost 3 bases; unmatched junction nucleotides: 6. CDR3 in amino acids: CASSLYGTGNYEQYF. CDR3 coding DNA: TGTGCCAGCAGCTTATACGGGACAGGGAACTACGAGCAGTACTTC.

This chain joins TRBV19 and TRBJ2-5; 8 bases agree with TRBD2. The CDR3 loop spans 13 amino acids. The germline V gene encodes CDR1 LNHDA and CDR2 SQIVND (reference sequence). V shed 2 bases and J 7 bases; nucleotides not matched to a gene: 3. The CDR3 DNA follows: TGTGCCAGTAGTATAAAGGGACTAGGGACCCAGTACTTC. Its translation: CASSIKGLGTQYF.

The rearrangement links TRBV7-2 to TRBJ2-7; D is unresolved. The CDR3 covers 14 residues. The V and J ends lost 1 base and 12 bases respectively, with 19 bases between them. Germline V gene sequence: CDR1 SGHTA, CDR2 FQGNSA. The DNA for the CDR3 is TGTGCCAGCAGCTTAGGCGAGGTTGGCTTTCCATTGTACGTC. This sequence encodes CASSLGEVGFPLYV.

The chain recombines TRBV6-5 with TRBJ1-1; D unresolved. Germline lookup yields CDR1 MNHEY and CDR2 SVGAGI. V lost 6 bases, J lost 2 bases, and 4 bases lay in between. CDR3 size: 11 residues. DNA of the CDR3: TGTGCCAGCAGGTCAAACACTGAAGCTTTCTTT. Translating gives CASRSNTEAFF.

This clone was detected a few times. The genes are TRBV7-2 and TRBJ1-2; tentatively, D is TRBD1 (5 bases). The V end was cut by 3 bases, the J end by 5 bases, with 7 bases between. Germline V gives CDR1 SGHTA, CDR2 FQGNSA. The CDR3 is 12 amino acids. The CDR3 region is CASSLGGYGYTF. Here the CDR3 DNA reads TGTGCCAGCAGCTTGGGGGGGTATGGCTACACCTTC.

CDR3 amino acids: CASSQEAGGALNTQYF. As DNA, the CDR3 is TGTGCCAGCAGCCAAGAGGCCGGGGGGGCCTTAAATACGCAGTATTTT. The chain links TRBV4-2 to TRBJ2-3, with 8 bases identical to TRBD2. Germline CDR1 LGHNA, CDR2 YNFKEQ. J was trimmed by 7 bases and V by 0 bases; bases with no gene match: 9. The CDR3 sequence is 16 residues long.

The chain is built from TRBV5-1 and TRBJ2-2, with D perhaps matching TRBD2 (6 bases). V lost 4 bases to trimming and J lost 0 bases, with 7 bases between them. From germline, CDR1 is SGHRS and CDR2 YFSETQ. CDR3 size: 14 residues. For the CDR3, the DNA is TGCGCCAGCAGCGGGACTTCGAACACCGGGGAGCTGTTTTTT. It codes for CASSGTSNTGELFF.

The chain links TRBV5-4 to TRBJ1-1; 7 nucleotides agree with TRBD1. Losses at the gene ends were 2 bases for V and 0 bases for J; bases not matched to a gene: 7. CDR1 and CDR2 (germline): SGHNT, YYREEE (reference sequence). The CDR3 consists of 16 residues. CDR3 amino acids: CASSFEGQALNTEAFF. As DNA, the CDR3 is TGTGCCAGCAGCTTTGAAGGACAGGCCTTGAACACTGAAGCTTTCTTT.